The clone carrying this T cell receptor delta chain was seen only a few times. This record belongs to a study of gamma-delta chains in newborns, infants, children. Study-level background: Innate gammadelta T cells reportedly expand polyclonally right after birth, driven by microbial exposure, per the title.

This CDR3 has 23 residues. The ends lost 0 bases at V and 1 base at J; junction bases unmatched: 23. CDR1 and CDR2 (germline): TSWWSYY, QGS. TCRdb re-called the reads through CATT. The sample has 9,000 to 13,000 delta-chain clones, around 3.5% seen once; the top ten hold 7.5% to 9.5%. The specimen sequenced was blood. The rearrangement links TRDV1 to TRDJ1, with TRDD3 matching over 10 bases. The source is a child who was a newborn, infant or young child, either healthy, febrile or measles-vaccinated (not recorded which). CDR3 nucleotide sequence: TGTGCTCTTGGGGAACTACAGGGGTTCCTACATCGGCTGGGGGATAAAGGCACCGATAAACTCATCTTT. This encodes CALGELQGFLHRLGDKGTDKLIF.